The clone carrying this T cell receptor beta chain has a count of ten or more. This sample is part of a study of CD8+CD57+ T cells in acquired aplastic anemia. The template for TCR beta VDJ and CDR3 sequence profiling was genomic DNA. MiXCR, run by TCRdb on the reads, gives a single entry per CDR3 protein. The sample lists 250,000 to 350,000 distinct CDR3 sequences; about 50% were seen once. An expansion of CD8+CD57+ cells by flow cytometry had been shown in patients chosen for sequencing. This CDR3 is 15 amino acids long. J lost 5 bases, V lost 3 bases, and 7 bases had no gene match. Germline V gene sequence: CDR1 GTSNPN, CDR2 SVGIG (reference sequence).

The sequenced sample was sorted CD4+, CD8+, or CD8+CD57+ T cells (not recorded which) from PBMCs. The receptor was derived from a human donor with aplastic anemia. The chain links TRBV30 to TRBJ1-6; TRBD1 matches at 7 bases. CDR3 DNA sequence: TGTGCCTGGAGCGCCACTACAGGGGATAATTCACCCCTCCACTTT. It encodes CAWSATTGDNSPLHF.